The 25 T cell receptor beta chains given below trace back to one sample, sequenced in a study of CD8 T cells in Susac syndrome. RNA in amounts of roughly 0.45 to 1 ug was reverse transcribed with random hexamers. TCRdb processed the immunoSEQ multiplex PCR reads anew with MiXCR; each CDR3 protein has one entry. Of about 130,000 distinct CDR3 sequences listed, approximately 95% are singletons. The sequenced sample consisted of CD8+ T cells from PBMCs. These receptors were taken from a human donor with Susac syndrome.

The V gene is TRBV4-1, the J gene TRBJ1-1; D is ambiguous. The CDR3 is 14 residues long. CDR1 and CDR2 from the germline V gene are MGHRA and YSYEKL. Trimming removed 1 base at V and 8 bases at J, with 14 bases between. Here the CDR3 reads CASSQAYPGREAFF. For the CDR3, the DNA is TGCGCCAGCAGCCAAGCCTATCCGGGGAGAGAAGCTTTCTTT.

The chain uses TRBV19 and TRBJ2-7; D unclear. There are 15 residues in the CDR3. CDR1 LNHDA and CDR2 SQIVND come from the germline V gene (reference sequence). V was trimmed by 7 bases and J by 2 bases, leaving 18 bases between them. The CDR3 nucleotides read TGTGCCAGTACCCCAGGTATTTTCACGACCTACGAGCAGTACTTC. Amino acids: CASTPGIFTTYEQYF.

The chain employs TRBV9 and TRBJ2-2, with D unresolved. With 0 bases removed from V and 3 bases from J, the gap between germline ends came to 6 bases. The V gene's germline CDR1 is SGDLS and CDR2 YYNGEE. The length of the CDR3 is 14 residues. CDR3 protein: CASSVVEDTGELFF. The DNA for the CDR3 is TGTGCCAGCAGCGTAGTTGAGGACACCGGGGAGCTGTTTTTT.

This clonotype was recorded only once. The chain combines TRBV29-1 with TRBJ2-3; maybe TRBD2 (6 bases). The length of the CDR3 is 14 residues. The ends were cut back, 8 bases at V and 1 base at J, with 16 bases in the middle. The germline CDR1 and CDR2 sequences are SQVTM and ANQGSEA. DNA of the CDR3: TGCAGCTCCCTGGGGGGAAGTGGCACAGATACGCAGTATTTT. Encoded protein: CSSLGGSGTDTQYF.

In its sample, this clonotype was seen once. This rearrangement joins TRBV27 to TRBJ2-7; the D gene is possibly TRBD1 (5 bases). CDR1 is MNHEY and CDR2 is SMNVEV in the germline V gene (reference sequence). This CDR3 spans 13 amino acids. V shed 10 bases and J shed 3 bases, with 16 bases lying between them. CDR3 protein: CATSLGASYEQYF. CDR3 coding DNA: TGTGCCACATCCCTAGGGGCGAGCTACGAGCAGTACTTC.

The V gene is TRBV3-1, the J gene TRBJ2-7; TRBD2 matches 8 bases. V shed 1 base, J shed 3 bases, and the junction held 5 bases outside the gene matches. Looked up from germline, CDR1 is LGHDT and CDR2 is YNNKEL (reference sequence). The CDR3 totals 15 residues. DNA of the CDR3: TGTGCCAGCAGCCAAGCGGAGCGGGAGCTCTACGAGCAGTACTTC. Its translation: CASSQAERELYEQYF.

J is TRBJ2-1 and V is TRBV7-9; D is unclear. Germline CDR1 and CDR2: SEHNR and FQNEAQ (reference sequence). V was pared by 1 base and J by 5 bases, with 9 bases between. The CDR3 sequence is 14 residues long. CDR3 amino acids: CASSLVGLDNEQFF. Written as DNA, the CDR3 is TGTGCCAGCAGCTTAGTCGGGCTAGACAATGAGCAGTTCTTC. The full variable domain, with the rest looked up from reference TRBV7-9 and TRBJ2-1, is DTGVSQNPRHKITKRGQNVTFRCDPISEHNRLYWYRQTLGQGPEFLTYFQNEAQLEKSRLLSDRFSAERPKGSFSTLEIQRTEQGDSAMYLCASSLVGLDNEQFFGPGTRLTVL.

This chain joins TRBV29-1 and TRBJ2-1, with 11 bases fitting TRBD2. The CDR3 has 18 residues. After removal of 6 bases from V and 0 bases from J, the junction contained 13 bases not matched to a gene. Germline CDR1 SQVTM, CDR2 ANQGSEA. The CDR3 is CSVGGLAERGSSYNEQFF. The CDR3 DNA follows: TGCAGCGTGGGGGGACTAGCGGAACGGGGTAGCTCCTACAATGAGCAGTTCTTC.

The rearrangement joins TRBV4-1 to TRBJ1-5; 9 positions match TRBD1. J lost 0 bases, V lost 0 bases, and 6 bases had no gene match. Germline V gene lookup returns CDR1 MGHRA and CDR2 YSYEKL. This CDR3 is 18 amino acids long. The CDR3 DNA sequence: TGCGCCAGCAGCCAAGAACCGGGACAGGGCTATAGCAATCAGCCCCAGCATTTT. As protein: CASSQEPGQGYSNQPQHF.

This rearrangement joins TRBV7-8 to TRBJ2-1; D call uncertain. The V and J ends lost 3 bases and 9 bases respectively, with 9 bases between them. The CDR3 has 12 amino acids. Looked up from germline, CDR1 is SGHVS and CDR2 is FQNEAQ. CDR3 residues: CASSLPVFEQFF. CDR3 nucleotides: TGTGCCAGCAGCTTGCCCGTATTTGAGCAGTTCTTC.

This chain connects TRBV29-1 to TRBJ1-1; D gene ambiguous. Germline V gene lookup returns CDR1 SQVTM and CDR2 ANQGSEA. The V end was cut by 6 bases, the J end by 4 bases, with 12 bases between. This CDR3 is 12 amino acids long. The CDR3 region has the DNA TGCAGCGTCGTCACAGATCCCACTGAAGCTTTCTTT. Translating gives CSVVTDPTEAFF.

The chain combines TRBV12-3 or TRBV12-4 with TRBJ2-4; 8 positions agree with TRBD2. Losses at the gene ends were 3 bases for V and 10 bases for J; bases not matched to a gene: 8. CDR3 size: 14 residues. The CDR3 DNA reads TGTGCCAGCAGTTTTGACACCGGCGGGGGGATTCAGTACTTC. Its protein product is CASSFDTGGGIQYF.

This chain uses TRBV2 with TRBJ1-1, with TRBD1 matching 7 bases. The CDR3 has 15 amino acids. Germline V gene sequence: CDR1 SNHLY, CDR2 FYNNEI. The trim removed 3 bases at V and 2 bases at J, leaving 6 bases unmatched. The chain's CDR3 is CASSDWTGVNTEAFF. CDR3 in DNA: TGTGCCAGCAGTGATTGGACAGGCGTAAACACTGAAGCTTTCTTT. The whole variable domain, filled in from reference TRBV2 and TRBJ1-1, reads EPEVTQTPSHQVTQMGQEVILRCVPISNHLYFYWYRQILGQKVEFLVSFYNNEISEKSEIFDDQFSVERPDGSNFTLKIRSTKLEDSAMYFCASSDWTGVNTEAFFGQGTRLTVV.

This chain connects TRBV27 to TRBJ1-2; 7 bases map to TRBD1. V was clipped by 6 bases and J by 4 bases; unmatched bases: 17. There are 17 residues in the CDR3. The germline V gene has CDR1 MNHEY and CDR2 SMNVEV (reference sequence). The chain's CDR3 is CASSQNGDRPPTYGYTF. DNA of the CDR3: TGTGCCAGCAGCCAAAACGGGGACAGACCACCGACCTATGGCTACACCTTC.

This clonotype was seen a handful of times. This chain connects TRBV5-5 to TRBJ2-5; D not resolved. The CDR3 sequence is 12 residues long. Germline V gene lookup returns CDR1 SGHKS and CDR2 YYEKEE (reference sequence). Trimming stripped 0 bases from V and 1 base from J, with 1 base between. The CDR3 nucleotides read TGTGCCAGCAGCTTGGGCCAAGAGACCCAGTACTTC. It translates to CASSLGQETQYF.

The V and J genes are TRBV30 and TRBJ2-7; 9 nucleotides align to TRBD1. The CDR3 covers 14 residues. The germline V gene encodes CDR1 GTSNPN and CDR2 SVGIG (reference sequence). The J segment lost 4 bases and the V segment lost 2 bases, leaving 6 bases of the junction unmatched. The CDR3 DNA reads as TGTGCCTGGAGTTGGGGGACAGGGCAGTACGAGCAGTACTTC. Protein: CAWSWGTGQYEQYF.

The V and J genes are TRBV3-1 and TRBJ2-7; 9 bases match TRBD1. CDR1 and CDR2 (germline): LGHDT, YNNKEL (reference sequence). The CDR3 contains 16 residues. With 1 base clipped from V and 5 bases from J, the junction kept 9 bases outside the gene matches. The CDR3 nucleotides read TGTGCCAGCAGCCAAGCTGGGGGACAGGGTATGAACGAGCAGTACTTC. Translating it yields CASSQAGGQGMNEQYF.

The chain couples TRBV30 to TRBJ1-2; D call uncertain. The CDR3 totals 15 residues. Looked up from germline, CDR1 is GTSNPN and CDR2 is SVGIG (reference sequence). The V end lost 2 bases, the J end lost 3 bases, and 16 bases lay between the germline ends. The CDR3 protein is CAWSWVLVDHYGYTF. The CDR3 DNA reads as TGTGCCTGGAGTTGGGTTTTGGTCGACCACTATGGCTACACCTTC.

V and J are TRBV20-1 and TRBJ1-1; no definite D call. The V gene's germline CDR1 is DFQATT and CDR2 SNEGSKA (reference sequence). Trimming stripped 2 bases from V and 0 bases from J, with 10 bases between. The CDR3 contains 14 residues. CDR3 DNA: TGCAGTGCTAGACAGTTTATCATGAACACTGAAGCTTTCTTT. Its translation: CSARQFIMNTEAFF.

This clonotype has just a few counts. The gene calls are TRBV30 and TRBJ2-1; D not certain. The V and J ends lost 8 bases and 0 bases respectively, with 5 bases between them. Germline-derived CDR1 and CDR2 are GTSNPN and SVGIG (reference sequence). CDR3 length: 11 amino acids. CDR3 DNA: TGTGCCACCAGCTCCTACAATGAGCAGTTCTTC. It specifies CATSSYNEQFF.

The rearrangement uses TRBV9 and TRBJ2-2, with TRBD2 matching 11 bases. The germline V gene has CDR1 SGDLS and CDR2 YYNGEE. The CDR3 consists of 17 residues. Trimming took 0 bases from V and 4 from J; bases not matched to a gene: 5. CDR3 bases: TGTGCCAGCAGCGTAGATAGCGGGAGGGCCATCACCGGGGAGCTGTTTTTT. The encoded protein is CASSVDSGRAITGELFF.

The chain links TRBV30 to TRBJ1-2, with D uncertain. With 2 bases removed from V and 3 bases from J, the gap between germline ends came to 16 bases. The CDR3 length is 15 residues. Per germline, CDR1 GTSNPN and CDR2 SVGIG (reference sequence). CDR3 amino acids: CAWSSSSHGDYGYTF. The CDR3 region has the DNA TGTGCCTGGAGTTCTTCGTCCCACGGGGACTATGGCTACACCTTC.

The rearrangement uses TRBV12-3 or TRBV12-4 and TRBJ2-7; D possibly corresponds to TRBD2 (5 bases). This CDR3 comprises 13 residues. V was trimmed by 2 bases and J by 3 bases, leaving 8 bases between them. CDR3 loop: CASSLSGDYEQYF. The CDR3 region has the DNA TGTGCCAGCAGTTTATCCGGGGACTACGAGCAGTACTTC.

The V and J genes are TRBV27 and TRBJ2-1, with 9 bases aligning to TRBD2. Germline lookup yields CDR1 MNHEY and CDR2 SMNVEV (reference sequence). Unmatched junction bases numbered 11, after V lost 5 bases and J lost 3 bases. The CDR3 loop spans 17 amino acids. The CDR3 bases are TGTGCCAGCAGTCCGCACGTGACTAGCGGCAACTACAATGAGCAGTTCTTC. Protein sequence: CASSPHVTSGNYNEQFF.

The chain employs TRBV27 and TRBJ2-7; D may correspond to TRBD1 or TRBD2 (6 bases each). This CDR3 contains 16 residues. V gave up 2 bases and J gave up 4 bases, with 18 bases separating them. Germline V CDR1 and CDR2: MNHEY, SMNVEV (reference sequence). The CDR3 loop reads CASSLGTGAVWYEQYF. The CDR3 nucleotides are TGTGCCAGCAGTTTAGGTACGGGGGCGGTCTGGTACGAGCAGTACTTC.